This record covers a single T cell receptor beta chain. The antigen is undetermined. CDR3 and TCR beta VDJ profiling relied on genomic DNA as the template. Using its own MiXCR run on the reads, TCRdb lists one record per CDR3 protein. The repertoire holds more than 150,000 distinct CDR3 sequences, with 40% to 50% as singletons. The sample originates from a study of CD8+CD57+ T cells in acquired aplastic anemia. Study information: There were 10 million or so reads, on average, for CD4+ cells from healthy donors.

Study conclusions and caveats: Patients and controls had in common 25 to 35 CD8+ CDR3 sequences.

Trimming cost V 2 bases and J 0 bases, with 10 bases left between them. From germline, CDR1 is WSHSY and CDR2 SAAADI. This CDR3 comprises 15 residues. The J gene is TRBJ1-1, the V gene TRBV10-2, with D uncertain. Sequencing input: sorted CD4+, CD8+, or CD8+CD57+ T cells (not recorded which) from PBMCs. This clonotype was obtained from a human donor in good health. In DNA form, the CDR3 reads TGCGCCAGCAGTGAGGGGGTAGGTATGAACACTGAAGCTTTCTTT. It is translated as CASSEGVGMNTEAFF.